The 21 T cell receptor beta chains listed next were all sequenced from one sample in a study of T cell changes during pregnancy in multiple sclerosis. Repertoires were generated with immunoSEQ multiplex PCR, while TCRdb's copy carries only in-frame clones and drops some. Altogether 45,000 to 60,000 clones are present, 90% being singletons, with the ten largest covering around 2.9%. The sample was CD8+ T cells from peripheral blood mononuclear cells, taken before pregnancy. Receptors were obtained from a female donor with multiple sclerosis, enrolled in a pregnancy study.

The CDR3 coding sequence is TGCGCCAGCAGCCCCGGGACTAGCCGAGACGAGCAGTACTTC. This encodes CASSPGTSRDEQYF. The V and J genes are TRBV4-1 and TRBJ2-7; 9 bases match TRBD2. V dropped 4 bases and J dropped 5; count of bases not matched to a gene: 6. The germline V gene has CDR1 MGHRA and CDR2 YSYEKL. The CDR3 is 14 amino acids.

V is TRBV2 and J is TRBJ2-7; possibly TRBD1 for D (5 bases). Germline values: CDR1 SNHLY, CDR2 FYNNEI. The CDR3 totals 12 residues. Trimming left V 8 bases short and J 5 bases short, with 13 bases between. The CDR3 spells CASHQGTHEQYF. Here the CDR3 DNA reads TGTGCCAGCCACCAGGGCACCCACGAGCAGTACTTC.

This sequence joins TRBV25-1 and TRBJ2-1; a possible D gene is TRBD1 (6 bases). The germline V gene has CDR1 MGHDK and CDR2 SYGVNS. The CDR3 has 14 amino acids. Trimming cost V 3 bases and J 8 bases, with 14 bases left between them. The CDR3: CASSEALQGHEQFF. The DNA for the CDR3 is TGTGCCAGCAGTGAGGCCTTACAGGGTCATGAGCAGTTCTTC.

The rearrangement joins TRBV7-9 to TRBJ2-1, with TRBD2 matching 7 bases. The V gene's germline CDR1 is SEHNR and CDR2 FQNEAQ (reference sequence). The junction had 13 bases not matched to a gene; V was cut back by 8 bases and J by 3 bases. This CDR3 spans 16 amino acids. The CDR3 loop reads CASLAGGSHFYNEQFF. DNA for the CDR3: TGTGCCAGCCTCGCCGGGGGGTCTCATTTCTACAATGAGCAGTTCTTC. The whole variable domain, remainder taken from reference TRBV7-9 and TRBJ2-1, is DTGVSQNPRHKITKRGQNVTFRCDPISEHNRLYWYRQTLGQGPEFLTYFQNEAQLEKSRLLSDRFSAERPKGSFSTLEIQRTEQGDSAMYLCASLAGGSHFYNEQFFGPGTRLTVL.

The CDR3 DNA sequence: TGTGCCATCAGGAAACAGGGGGAAGATGGCTACACCTTC. Amino acids: CAIRKQGEDGYTF. The chain recombines TRBV10-3 with TRBJ1-2, with 8 nucleotides matching TRBD1. Germline lookup yields CDR1 ENHRY and CDR2 SYGVKD. CDR3 length: 13 amino acids. The junction had 6 bases not matched to a gene; V was cut back by 6 bases and J by 6 bases.

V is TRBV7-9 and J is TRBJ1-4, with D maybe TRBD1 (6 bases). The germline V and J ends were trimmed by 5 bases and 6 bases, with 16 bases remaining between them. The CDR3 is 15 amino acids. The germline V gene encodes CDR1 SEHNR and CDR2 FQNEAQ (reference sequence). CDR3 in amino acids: CASSTAGVVDEKLFF. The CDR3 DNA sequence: TGTGCCAGCAGCACGGCAGGGGTAGTCGATGAAAAACTGTTTTTT.

The CDR3 protein is CASSIPGGAYGYTF. The DNA for the CDR3 is TGTGCCAGTAGTATACCAGGGGGCGCTTATGGCTACACCTTC. V and J are TRBV19 and TRBJ1-2, with TRBD1 matching over 8 bases. The CDR3 consists of 14 residues. Germline V CDR1 and CDR2: LNHDA, SQIVND (reference sequence). Trimming cost V 2 bases and J 5 bases; bases outside gene matches: 4.

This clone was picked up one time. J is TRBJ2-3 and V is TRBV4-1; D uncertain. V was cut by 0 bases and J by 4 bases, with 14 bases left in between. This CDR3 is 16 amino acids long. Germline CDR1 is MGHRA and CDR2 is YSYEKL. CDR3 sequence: CASSQEPSTGSDTQYF. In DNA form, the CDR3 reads TGCGCCAGCAGCCAAGAACCTTCGACTGGCTCAGATACGCAGTATTTT.

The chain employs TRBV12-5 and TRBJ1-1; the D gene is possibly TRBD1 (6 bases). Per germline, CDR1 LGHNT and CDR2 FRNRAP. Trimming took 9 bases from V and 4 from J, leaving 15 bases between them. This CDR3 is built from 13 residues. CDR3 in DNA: TGTGCTAGCGAGGACAGCGTCGGCACTGAAGCTTTCTTT. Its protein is CASEDSVGTEAFF.

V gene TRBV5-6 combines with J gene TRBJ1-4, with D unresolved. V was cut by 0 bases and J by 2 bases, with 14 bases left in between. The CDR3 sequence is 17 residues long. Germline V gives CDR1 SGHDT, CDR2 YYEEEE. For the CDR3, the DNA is TGTGCCAGCAGCTTGGACAGTACCTACAGCACTAATGAAAAACTGTTTTTT. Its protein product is CASSLDSTYSTNEKLFF.

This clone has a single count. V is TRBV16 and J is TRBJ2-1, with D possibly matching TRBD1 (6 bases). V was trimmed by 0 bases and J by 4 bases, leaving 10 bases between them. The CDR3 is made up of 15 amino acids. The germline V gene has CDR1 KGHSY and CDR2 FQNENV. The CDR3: CASSQSGGDYNEQFF. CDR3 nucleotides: TGTGCCAGCAGCCAATCTGGGGGCGATTACAATGAGCAGTTCTTC.

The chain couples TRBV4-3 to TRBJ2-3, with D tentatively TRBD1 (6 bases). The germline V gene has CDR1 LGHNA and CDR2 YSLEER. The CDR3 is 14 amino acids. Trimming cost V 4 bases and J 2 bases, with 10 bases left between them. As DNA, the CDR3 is TGCGCCAGCAGCCTACGACAGGCCACAGATACGCAGTATTTT. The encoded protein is CASSLRQATDTQYF.

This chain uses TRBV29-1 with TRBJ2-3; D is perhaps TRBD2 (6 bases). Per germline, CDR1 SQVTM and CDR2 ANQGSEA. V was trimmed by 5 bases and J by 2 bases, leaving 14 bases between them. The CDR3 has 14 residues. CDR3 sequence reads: CSVKETSHTDTQYF. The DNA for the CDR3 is TGCAGCGTTAAGGAGACTAGTCACACAGATACGCAGTATTTT.

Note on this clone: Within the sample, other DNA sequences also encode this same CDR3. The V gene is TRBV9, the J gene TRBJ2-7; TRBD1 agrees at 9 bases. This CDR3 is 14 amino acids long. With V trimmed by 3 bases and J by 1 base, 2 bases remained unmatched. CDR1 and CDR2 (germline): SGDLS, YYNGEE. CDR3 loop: CASSETGGSYEQYF. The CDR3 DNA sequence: TGTGCCAGCAGCGAGACAGGGGGGTCCTACGAGCAGTACTTC. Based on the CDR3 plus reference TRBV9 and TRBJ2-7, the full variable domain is DSGVTQTPKHLITATGQRVTLRCSPRSGDLSVYWYQQSLDQGLQFLIQYYNGEERAKGNILERFSAQQFPDLHSELNLSSLELGDSALYFCASSETGGSYEQYFGPGTRLTVT.

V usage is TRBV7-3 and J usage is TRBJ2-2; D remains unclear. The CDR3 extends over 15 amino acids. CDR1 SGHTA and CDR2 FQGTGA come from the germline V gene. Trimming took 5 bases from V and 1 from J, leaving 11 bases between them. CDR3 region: CASSPVVGNTGELFF. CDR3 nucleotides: TGTGCCAGCAGCCCCGTAGTTGGGAACACCGGGGAGCTGTTTTTT.

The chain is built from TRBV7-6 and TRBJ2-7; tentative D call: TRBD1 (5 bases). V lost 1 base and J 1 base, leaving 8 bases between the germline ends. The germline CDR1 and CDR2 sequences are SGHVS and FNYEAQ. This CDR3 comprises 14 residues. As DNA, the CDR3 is TGTGCCAGCAGCTTAGTATCAGGGTCCTACGAGCAGTACTTC. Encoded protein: CASSLVSGSYEQYF.

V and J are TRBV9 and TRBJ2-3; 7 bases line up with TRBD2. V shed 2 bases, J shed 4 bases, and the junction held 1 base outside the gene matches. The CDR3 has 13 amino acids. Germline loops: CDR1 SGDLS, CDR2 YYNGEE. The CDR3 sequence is CASSVGGADTQYF. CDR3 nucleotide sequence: TGTGCCAGCAGCGTGGGGGGGGCAGATACGCAGTATTTT.

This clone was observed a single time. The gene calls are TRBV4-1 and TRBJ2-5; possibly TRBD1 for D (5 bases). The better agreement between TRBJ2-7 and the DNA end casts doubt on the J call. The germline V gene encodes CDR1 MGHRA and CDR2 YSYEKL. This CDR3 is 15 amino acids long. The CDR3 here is CASSNTDSSPYEQYF. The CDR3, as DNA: TGCGCCAGCAGCAACACCGACAGTTCCCCCTACGAGCAGTACTTC.

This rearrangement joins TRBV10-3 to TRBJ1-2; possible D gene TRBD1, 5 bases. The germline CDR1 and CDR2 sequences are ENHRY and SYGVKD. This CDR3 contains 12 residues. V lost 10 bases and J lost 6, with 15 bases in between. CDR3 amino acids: CATGAGGDGYTF. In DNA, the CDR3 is TGTGCCACTGGGGCGGGGGGAGATGGCTACACCTTC.

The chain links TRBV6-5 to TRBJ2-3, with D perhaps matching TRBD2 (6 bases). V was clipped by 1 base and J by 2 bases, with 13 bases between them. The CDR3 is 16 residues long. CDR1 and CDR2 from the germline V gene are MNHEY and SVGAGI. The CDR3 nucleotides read TGTGCCAGCAGTTACTGGAGGGGACGAAACACAGATACGCAGTATTTT. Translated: CASSYWRGRNTDTQYF.

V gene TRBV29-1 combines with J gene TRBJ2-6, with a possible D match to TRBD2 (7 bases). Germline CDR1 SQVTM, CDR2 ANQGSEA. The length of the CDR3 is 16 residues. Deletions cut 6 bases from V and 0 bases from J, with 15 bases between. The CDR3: CSVGAGAPSGANVLTF. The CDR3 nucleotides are TGCAGCGTGGGGGCGGGGGCCCCCTCTGGGGCCAACGTCCTGACTTTC.